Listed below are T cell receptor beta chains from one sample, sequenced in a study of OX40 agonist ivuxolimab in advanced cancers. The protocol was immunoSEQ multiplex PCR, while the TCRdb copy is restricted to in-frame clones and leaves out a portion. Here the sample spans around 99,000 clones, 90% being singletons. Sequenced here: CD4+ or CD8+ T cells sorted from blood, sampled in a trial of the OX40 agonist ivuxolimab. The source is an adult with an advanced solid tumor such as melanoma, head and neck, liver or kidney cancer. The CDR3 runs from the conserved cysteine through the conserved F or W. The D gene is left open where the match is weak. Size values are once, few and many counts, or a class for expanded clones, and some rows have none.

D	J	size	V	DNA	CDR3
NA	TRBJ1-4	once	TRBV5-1	TGCGCCAGCAGCCCCAGTTCGCCGCTTGAAAAACTGTTTTTT	CASSPSSPLEKLFF
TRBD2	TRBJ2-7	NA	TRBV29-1	TGCAGCGTTGGAAGGTTGCGGGGGAGCTCCTACGAGCAGTACTTC	CSVGRLRGSSYEQYF
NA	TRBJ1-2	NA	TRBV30	TGTGCCTGGAGTGCGTCGTTGGTAGGCGGCTACACCTTC	CAWSASLVGGYTF
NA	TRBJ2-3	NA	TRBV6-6	TGTGCCAGCAGTTACCCTCTAAGGGGGGATACGCAGTATTTT	CASSYPLRGDTQYF
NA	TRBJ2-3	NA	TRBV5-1	TGCGCCAGCAGGCCCGGCTTAGATTATCCGCAGTATTTT	CASRPGLDYPQYF
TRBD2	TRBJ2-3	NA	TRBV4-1	TGCGCCAGCCGAGGGAGCGGGGGTAGCACAGATACGCAGTATTTT	CASRGSGGSTDTQYF
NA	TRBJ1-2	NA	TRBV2	TGTGCCAGCAGTGAATCGGGAGAGGGCTACACCTTC	CASSESGEGYTF
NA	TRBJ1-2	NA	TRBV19	TGTGCCAGTAGCCCTACTCAGGGGCGTCTCTATGGCTACACCTTC	CASSPTQGRLYGYTF
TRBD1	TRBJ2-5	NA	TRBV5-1	TGCGCCAGCAGCTGGGGGACAGGGAGGCAAGAGACCCAGTACTTC	CASSWGTGRQETQYF
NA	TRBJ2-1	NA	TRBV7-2	TGTGCCAGCAGCTCCAGGATTACGGGGAGAAGGGTCTTC	CASSSRITGRRVF
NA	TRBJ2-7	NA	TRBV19	TGTGCCAGTAGTATTTCAACCACGACAGTCTACGAGCAGTACTTC	CASSISTTTVYEQYF
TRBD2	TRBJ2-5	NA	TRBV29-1	TGCAGCGTTGGGACTAGTGGGGAGACCCAGTACTTC	CSVGTSGETQYF
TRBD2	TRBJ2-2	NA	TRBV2	TGTGCCTGCAAAAAGCGGGGAGGGACCGGGGAGCTGTTTTTT	CACKKRGGTGELFF
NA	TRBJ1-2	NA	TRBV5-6	TGTGCCAGCAGCTTGGCCAAGGAGGTTGAACCTACCTTC	CASSLAKEVEPTF
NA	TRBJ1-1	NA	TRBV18	TGTGCCAGCTCACCACAAAAGCTAAACACTGAAGCTTTCTTT	CASSPQKLNTEAFF
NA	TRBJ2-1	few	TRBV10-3	TGTGCCATCAGTGAGTCGGGAAAGCGCAATGAGCAGTTCTTC	CAISESGKRNEQFF
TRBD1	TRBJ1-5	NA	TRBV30	TGTGCCTGGAGTGCCCAGGGGGTCGGCTATAGCAATCAGCCCCAGCATTTT	CAWSAQGVGYSNQPQHF
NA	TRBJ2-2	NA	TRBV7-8	TGTGCCAGCAGCCCCCGCAGGACGAACACCGGGGAGCTGTTTTTT	CASSPRRTNTGELFF
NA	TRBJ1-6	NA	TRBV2	TGTGCCAGCAGTGGAGTTTCACCCCTCCACTTT	CASSGVSPLHF
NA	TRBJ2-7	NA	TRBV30	TGTGCCTGGGACTCAACAGGGCAAGAGCAGTACTTC	CAWDSTGQEQYF